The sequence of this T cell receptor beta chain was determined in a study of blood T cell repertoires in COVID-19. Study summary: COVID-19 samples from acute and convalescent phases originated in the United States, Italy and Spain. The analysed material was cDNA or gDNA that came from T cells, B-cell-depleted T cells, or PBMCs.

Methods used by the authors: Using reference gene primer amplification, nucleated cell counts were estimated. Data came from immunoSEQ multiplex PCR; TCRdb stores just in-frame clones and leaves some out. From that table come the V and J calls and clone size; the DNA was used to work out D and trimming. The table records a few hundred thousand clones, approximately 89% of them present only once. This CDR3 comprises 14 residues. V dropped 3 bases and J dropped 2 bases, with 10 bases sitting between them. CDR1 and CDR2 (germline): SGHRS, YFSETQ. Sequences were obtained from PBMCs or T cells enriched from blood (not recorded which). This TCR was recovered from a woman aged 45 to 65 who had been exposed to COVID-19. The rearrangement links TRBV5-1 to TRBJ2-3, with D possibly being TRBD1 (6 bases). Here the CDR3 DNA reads TGCGCCAGCAGCTGGGGGACACTCACAGATACGCAGTATTTT. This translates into CASSWGTLTDTQYF.